This T cell receptor (beta chain) was observed in a study of tumor-infiltrating lymphocytes in primary liver carcinoma (dated by TCRdb to 2017 to 2019). About the study as a whole: Hepatocellular carcinoma (four) or combined HCC and intrahepatic cholangiocarcinoma (one) was present in the five patients, who were three men and two women aged 30 to 69 years. Roughly 3.65 to 7.13 million productive TCRbeta reads were obtained per sample, and no significant difference in read depth was found between tissue types. The tumors of the five patients were staged as T1-T3 N0M0, with maximum diameters ranging from about 4.2 to 11 cm. A total of roughly 35 specimens from 5 patients, comprising approximately 25 tumor regions, 5 adjacent noncancerous liver tissues and 5 peripheral blood samples, were covered by TCRbeta repertoire sequencing. High reproducibility was observed for the technical replicate repertoires, with mean shared-clone rates approximately 0.9 and correlation coefficients above 0.95. TCRbeta repertoire sequencing, expression microarrays and whole-exome sequencing were combined in the study across five regions of each liver tumor, with adjacent normal tissue and blood also included. To link TCRbeta repertoire diversity with the local molecular phenotype, the approximately 25 tumor region samples were profiled using Agilent mRNA microarrays. Findings and caveats that apply to the study as a whole: Just about 8-25% of top clones turned up in all five regions of a tumor, which suggests spatial heterogeneity among tumor-infiltrating T cells. Only the TCR beta chain was sequenced, so true repertoire diversity is likely underestimated because unpaired alpha chains were not captured. The study included only five patients, and the authors note findings should be validated in a larger study. A significantly larger repertoire fraction was made up by the top 250 clones in tumors than in blood (p = 0.039). Consistent with antigen-driven expansion, pairs of tumor regions showed higher repertoire overlap (mean about 36%) than either tumor-adjacent pairs (approximately 17%) or tumor-blood pairs (approximately 15%). Because the samples were bulk and unsorted, CD4+ and CD8+ T cell repertoires could not be compared.

This clonotype was detected once. It has no known antigen specificity. Its ends do not fully match the called genes, so a read error is possible. Using a constant-region primer and ProtoScript II reverse transcriptase, TCRbeta-specific cDNA was reverse-transcribed from around 520 ng total RNA. Construction of the TCRbeta libraries relied on three nested rounds of multiplex PCR, following a slightly modified ARM-PCR procedure. The first two PCR rounds used multiplex TRBV1-TRBV30 forward primers with a Cbeta reverse primer, each for about 9 cycles. Sample barcodes and Illumina adapters were added in a final 25-cycle PCR using Deep VentR polymerase. Before sequencing, amplicons of 200-500 bp were purified from gel using a QIAquick gel extraction kit. An Illumina HiSeq 2500 was used to sequence the TCRbeta amplicons, generating 250-bp paired-end reads. Per the original workflow: Reads were quality-trimmed with Trimmomatic v0.33, and paired reads were merged with FLASH v1.2.11 to recover full CDR3 sequences. MiGEC v1.2.1b assigned V, D and J germline segments to the rearranged TCRbeta sequences. VDJtools v1.0.0 computed clonotype statistics and Shannon-Wiener diversity indices. To cut down on sampling bias, every analysis after diversity analysis relied on just the 250 most abundant clonotypes from each sample. TCRdb cleaned the public reads at Q25 with fastp, built clones with MiXCR and kept in-frame beta chains. Here each entry gathers all rows of one CDR3 protein and keeps the most common genes and DNA. What appears here as the V and J calls and clone size reflects TCRdb's work, not the paper's. This sample lists just over 20,000 distinct CDR3 sequences; roughly 80% were detected once. The top ten clonotypes cover 40% of the sample.

Including the terminal cysteine and phenylalanine, the CDR3 comprises 14 residues. Only CDR3 DNA remains: 42 bases, in frame from the first base. The germline V gene gives CDR1 as SGHDN and CDR2 as FVKESK. Without any cell sorting, total RNA and DNA were co-extracted from roughly 21-30 mg of bulk tissue using the AllPrep DNA/RNA mini kit. Five patients with histopathologically diagnosed primary liver carcinoma underwent surgical resection in China between late 2015 and March 2016. Chronic HBV infection was present in the patients, and the patients were treatment-naive at sampling. Each tumor was sampled at five spatially separated regions: the superior, inferior, left-lateral and right-lateral poles and the tumor centre. According to histology, viable tumor cells made up more than 75% of every tumor sample. Each fresh piece of tumor and adjacent tissue was cut in two, with one half stored in RNAlater at -80 degrees C and the other half sent for histology.

Sequenced material: liver tumor tissue from sampling region 4. The label giving this sample's cell subset or site can be read as: tumor region T4, right-lateral pole. The sequence was collected from a woman in her twenties or thirties with primary liver carcinoma and hepatitis B virus infection. The chain employs TRBV14 and TRBJ2-2; the D segment cannot be called with confidence. The sequenced DNA: TGTGCCAGCAGCCCAGGACGGAACACCGAGGAACTGTTTTTC. It codes for CASSPGRNTEELFF.